What follows describes a single T cell receptor (beta chain). No antigen is known for it. The sample comes from a study of shared clonotypes between healthy human individuals. V dropped 1 base and J dropped 2 bases, with 11 bases sitting between them. The CDR3 runs 15 residues. The germline V gene encodes CDR1 MNHNS and CDR2 SASEGT. Produced via immunoSEQ multiplex PCR; TCRdb's table is partial and in-frame only. The repertoire includes roughly 1,000,000 clones, 70% to 80% of them detected once, and under 0.65% sits in the top ten. Whole-study findings and limits: Inspection by rarefaction showed sorted-subset sequencing to be incomplete despite large depth. Clonotypes shared by all four sorted-subset donors had higher generation probabilities than non-shared clonotypes. Larger estimated richness was generally recorded for naive subsets relative to memory subsets.

V gene TRBV6-1 combines with J gene TRBJ1-2; TRBD1 might be the D (6 bases). The source is a man aged 18 to 30 in good health. Some clones in this sample may be carry-over from other donors' samples. Sequencing was performed on memory CD4+ T cells from PBMCs. Subset specified: CD45RA-negative fraction. The CDR3 DNA reads TGTGCCAGCAGTGAAGAGGGGGTGGGGAACTATGGCTACACCTTC. This translates into CASSEEGVGNYGYTF.